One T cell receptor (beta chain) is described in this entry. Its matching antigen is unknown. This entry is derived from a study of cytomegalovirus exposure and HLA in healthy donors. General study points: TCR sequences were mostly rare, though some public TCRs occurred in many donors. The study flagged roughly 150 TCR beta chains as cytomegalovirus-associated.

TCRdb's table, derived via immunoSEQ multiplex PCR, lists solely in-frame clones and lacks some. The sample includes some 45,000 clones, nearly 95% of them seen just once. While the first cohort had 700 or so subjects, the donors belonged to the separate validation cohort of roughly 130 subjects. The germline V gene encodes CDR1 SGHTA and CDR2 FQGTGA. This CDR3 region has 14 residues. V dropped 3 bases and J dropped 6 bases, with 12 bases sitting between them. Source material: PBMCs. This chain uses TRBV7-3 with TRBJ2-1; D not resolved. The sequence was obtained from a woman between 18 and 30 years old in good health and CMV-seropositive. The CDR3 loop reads CASSFSLDANEQFF. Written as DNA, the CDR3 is TGTGCCAGCAGCTTCAGTCTAGACGCCAATGAGCAGTTCTTC.